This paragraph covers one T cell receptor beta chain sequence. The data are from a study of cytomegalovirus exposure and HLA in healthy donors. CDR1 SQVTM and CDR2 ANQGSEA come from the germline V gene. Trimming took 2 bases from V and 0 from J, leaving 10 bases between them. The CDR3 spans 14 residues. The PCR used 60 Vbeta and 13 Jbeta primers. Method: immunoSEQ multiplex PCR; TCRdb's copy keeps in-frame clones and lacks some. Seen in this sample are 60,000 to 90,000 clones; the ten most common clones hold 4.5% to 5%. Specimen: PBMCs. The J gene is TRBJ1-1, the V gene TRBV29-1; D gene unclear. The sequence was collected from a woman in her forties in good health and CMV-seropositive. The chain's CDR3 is CSVERRIMNTEAFF. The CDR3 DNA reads TGCAGCGTTGAACGGAGGATAATGAACACTGAAGCTTTCTTT. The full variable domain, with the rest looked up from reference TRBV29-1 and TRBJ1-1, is SAVISQKPSRDICQRGTSLTIQCQVDSQVTMMFWYRQQPGQSLTLIATANQGSEATYESGFVIDKFPISRPNLTFSTLTVSNMSPEDSSIYLCSVERRIMNTEAFFGQGTRLTVV.